The 16 T cell receptor beta chains below all came from one sample that was sequenced in a study of vaccination and CD4 T cells after COVID-19. Via MiXCR, TCRdb re-called the PCR reads, giving one row per CDR3 protein. The sample contains roughly 18,000 distinct CDR3 sequences, less than 80% of which appear only once. The input for sequencing was CD4+ T cells from blood, taken before SARS-CoV-2 vaccination. Receptors were obtained from a human donor who had recovered from COVID-19.

The chain is built from TRBV20-1 and TRBJ1-5, with a possible D match to TRBD1 (6 bases). V shed 5 bases and J shed 2 bases, with 19 bases lying between them. Germline V gene data show CDR1 as DFQATT and CDR2 as SNEGSKA (reference sequence). The CDR3 is 16 amino acids. The CDR3 is CSASAGGAGGNQPQHF. Written as DNA, the CDR3 is TGCAGTGCTTCCGCGGGGGGGGCTGGGGGCAATCAGCCCCAGCATTTT.

The chain has TRBV6-2 or TRBV6-3 and TRBJ1-1, with D possibly matching TRBD1 (5 bases). Trimming removed 5 bases at V and 3 bases at J, with 16 bases between. The CDR3 has 15 residues. Germline lookup yields CDR1 MNHEY and CDR2 SVGEGT. The CDR3 here is CASSLRQIPYTEAFF. The CDR3 nucleotides are TGTGCCAGCAGTCTCCGACAGATCCCATACACTGAAGCTTTCTTT.

This clonotype appeared a few times. The chain uses TRBV28 and TRBJ1-1; tentative D call: TRBD1 (5 bases). From germline, CDR1 is MDHEN and CDR2 SYDVKM. The CDR3 spans 14 residues. The ends were cut back, 5 bases at V and 2 bases at J, with 12 bases in the middle. CDR3 amino acids: CASSPGTFNTEAFF. The DNA for the CDR3 is TGTGCCAGCAGTCCTGGGACCTTCAACACTGAAGCTTTCTTT.

V usage is TRBV7-8 and J usage is TRBJ1-1, with 7 bases that match TRBD1. Trimming cost V 5 bases and J 1 base; bases outside gene matches: 4. Germline lookup yields CDR1 SGHVS and CDR2 FQNEAQ. There are 14 residues in the CDR3. The CDR3 here is CASSRGTANTEAFF. DNA of the CDR3: TGTGCCAGCAGCCGGGGGACAGCGAACACTGAAGCTTTCTTT.

V and J are TRBV2 and TRBJ1-5; D possibly corresponds to TRBD1 (5 bases). Trimming took off 1 base at V and 6 bases at J, with 19 bases between the two ends. The CDR3 is 17 amino acids. Germline CDR1 SNHLY, CDR2 FYNNEI. The CDR3 DNA reads TGTGCCAGCAGTGAAGGGGGCTGGGGTCCGGCGGCTCAGCCCCAGCATTTT. Protein product: CASSEGGWGPAAQPQHF.

A single count supports this clonotype. The chain is built from TRBV5-1 and TRBJ1-4; 9 bases agree with TRBD1. The germline gives CDR1 SGHRS, CDR2 YFSETQ. The trim removed 4 bases at V and 8 bases at J, leaving 9 bases unmatched. CDR3 size: 15 residues. The CDR3 loop is CASSPWDRAREKLFF. In DNA, the CDR3 is TGCGCCAGCAGCCCATGGGACAGGGCGCGCGAAAAACTGTTTTTT.

This clonotype was recorded a few times. V and J are TRBV20-1 and TRBJ1-5; D gene ambiguous. The CDR3 loop spans 11 amino acids. Germline CDR1 is DFQATT and CDR2 is SNEGSKA (reference sequence). With 3 bases removed from V and 3 bases from J, the gap between germline ends came to 3 bases. This CDR3 is CSASNNQPQHF. The CDR3, as DNA: TGCAGTGCTAGCAACAATCAGCCCCAGCATTTT.

The chain combines TRBV6-5 with TRBJ1-2, with D maybe TRBD1 (5 bases). Germline CDR1 reads MNHEY; CDR2 reads SVGAGI. V was clipped by 4 bases and J by 6 bases, with 9 bases between them. This CDR3 region has 12 residues. CDR3 DNA sequence: TGTGCCAGCAGTTGGGACCGTCATGGCTACACCTTC. Residues: CASSWDRHGYTF.

CDR3 bases: TGTGCCTGGAGGCGGTGGGGACATCCGAACACTGAAGCTTTCTTT. Its translation is CAWRRWGHPNTEAFF. The chain carries TRBV30 and TRBJ1-1; a weak D match, TRBD1 (6 bases). This CDR3 has 15 residues. CDR1 and CDR2 (germline): GTSNPN, SVGIG (reference sequence). The germline V and J ends were trimmed by 3 bases and 1 base, with 15 bases remaining between them. The complete variable domain, with remaining parts taken from reference TRBV30 and TRBJ1-1, reads SQTIHQWPATLVQPVGSPLSLECTVEGTSNPNLYWYRQAAGRGLQLLFYSVGIGQISSEVPQNLSASRPQDRQFILSSKKLLLSDSGFYLCAWRRWGHPNTEAFFGQGTRLTVV.

The rearrangement uses TRBV28 and TRBJ2-7, with D unresolved. Germline V gene data show CDR1 as MDHEN and CDR2 as SYDVKM. This CDR3 spans 16 amino acids. V lost 2 bases and J lost 0, with 14 bases in between. The CDR3 sequence is CASSLGLTVLSYEQYF. The CDR3 region has the DNA TGTGCCAGCAGTTTAGGTCTGACGGTTCTCTCCTACGAGCAGTACTTC.

V and J are TRBV4-3 and TRBJ2-4; 7 bases align to TRBD1. The CDR3 has 14 residues. The germline CDR1 and CDR2 sequences are LGHNA and YSLEER. The V segment lost 0 bases and the J segment 6 bases; nucleotides outside the gene matches: 2. DNA of the CDR3: TGCGCCAGCAGCCAAGATCCAGGGGGAAACATTCAGTACTTC. Its translation: CASSQDPGGNIQYF.

The rearrangement joins TRBV20-1 to TRBJ2-1; D is possibly TRBD1 (5 bases). This CDR3 contains 17 residues. The V gene lost 0 bases and the J gene lost 1 base, with 16 bases spanning the gap. Per germline, CDR1 DFQATT and CDR2 SNEGSKA (reference sequence). This CDR3 reads CSARDLLTPGSYNEQFF. The DNA for the CDR3 is TGCAGTGCTAGAGATCTTCTCACCCCAGGGTCCTACAATGAGCAGTTCTTC.

The chain employs TRBV28 and TRBJ1-1; D is unclear. The CDR3 is 16 residues long. The germline V gene encodes CDR1 MDHEN and CDR2 SYDVKM. Trimming left V 3 bases short and J 4 bases short, with 18 bases between. This CDR3 is CASSFTGLRRVTEAFF. The CDR3 bases are TGTGCCAGCAGTTTTACCGGACTCCGACGGGTCACTGAAGCTTTCTTT.

The chain links TRBV10-2 to TRBJ2-3; a weak D match, TRBD1 (6 bases). Germline-derived CDR1 and CDR2 are WSHSY and SAAADI. V was pared by 7 bases and J by 4 bases, with 15 bases between. The CDR3 extends over 14 amino acids. In DNA form, the CDR3 reads TGCGCCAGCACCTTGACAGGCGGCGCAGATACGCAGTATTTT. Translated: CASTLTGGADTQYF.

The J gene is TRBJ2-1, the V gene TRBV7-9; 7 bases fit TRBD2. Germline lookup yields CDR1 SEHNR and CDR2 FQNEAQ (reference sequence). This CDR3 is built from 14 residues. V dropped 2 bases and J dropped 5; count of bases not matched to a gene: 3. For the CDR3, the DNA is TGTGCCAGCAGCTTAAGTCTAGCGGACAATGAGCAGTTCTTC. Translated, it gives CASSLSLADNEQFF.

The chain joins TRBV6-5 to TRBJ1-6, with D tentatively TRBD1 (5 bases). This CDR3 contains 15 residues. Germline assignment: CDR1 MNHEY and CDR2 SVGAGI. The V and J ends lost 2 bases and 4 bases respectively, with 9 bases between them. CDR3 loop: CASSYRGPYNSPLHF. CDR3 DNA: TGTGCCAGCAGTTACCGGGGCCCTTATAATTCACCCCTCCACTTT.